This TCR beta chain was recorded in a study of cytomegalovirus exposure and HLA in healthy donors. Study-wide background: The study's early data release held approximately 91 million unique TCRs from HLA-typed donors. The study's findings and limits: In a later analysis, HLA-associated beta chains showed higher expansion and lower generation probabilities than comparable chains.

CDR1 is SGDLS and CDR2 is YYNGEE in the germline V gene. Trimming left V 5 bases short and J 7 bases short, with 13 bases between. CDR3 length equals 13 residues. It was with 60 Vbeta and 13 Jbeta primers that the PCR ran. Sequencing used immunoSEQ multiplex PCR; TCRdb keeps in-frame clones, though not all of them. This table has about 100,000 clones, around 80% appearing once. Of note for this clone: Its target is not known.

This clonotype was obtained from a woman aged 60 to 75 in good health and CMV-seronegative. The genes are TRBV9 and TRBJ1-5, with D tentatively TRBD1 (6 bases). Sequenced input: PBMCs. Written as DNA, the CDR3 is TGTGCCAGCAGTACAGGGTCAGGGCAGCCCCAGCATTTT. As protein: CASSTGSGQPQHF. Full variable domain (missing parts from reference TRBV9 and TRBJ1-5): DSGVTQTPKHLITATGQRVTLRCSPRSGDLSVYWYQQSLDQGLQFLIQYYNGEERAKGNILERFSAQQFPDLHSELNLSSLELGDSALYFCASSTGSGQPQHFGDGTRLSIL.